These 16 T cell receptor beta chains were sequenced from one sample in a study of response to subunit inactivated influenza vaccine. TCRdb recomputed calls from the RT-PCR reads with MiXCR, one row per CDR3 protein. The data contain hundreds of thousands of distinct CDR3 sequences, less than 20% of them singletons. The sequencing here drew on PBMCs from blood, taken roughly 5 days after vaccination. The receptors come from a man aged 50 or older who received an inactivated influenza vaccine.

This chain uses TRBV5-1 with TRBJ2-7; 11 nucleotides line up with TRBD2. From germline, CDR1 is SGHRS and CDR2 YFSETQ. The length of the CDR3 is 20 residues. Trimming took 2 bases from V and 1 from J; bases not matched to a gene: 17. CDR3 nucleotides: TGCGCCAGCAGCTTCAAGGGCATTAAGAGTAGCGGGAGGGCTTCCTACGAGCAGTACTTC. Its translation is CASSFKGIKSSGRASYEQYF.

V usage is TRBV28 and J usage is TRBJ1-1, with TRBD1 matching over 7 bases. This CDR3 region has 14 residues. The germline gives CDR1 MDHEN, CDR2 SYDVKM. Unmatched junction bases numbered 8, after V lost 6 bases and J lost 4 bases. CDR3 DNA sequence: TGTGCCAGCAGGATCACAGGGGCGGTCACTGAAGCTTTCTTT. Its protein product is CASRITGAVTEAFF.

The chain uses TRBV11-2 and TRBJ2-4; 10 bases map to TRBD2. Germline values: CDR1 SGHAT, CDR2 FQNNGV. The CDR3 has 19 amino acids. V lost 0 bases and J lost 6; bases outside the gene matches: 14. CDR3 in DNA: TGTGCCAGCAGCTTAGAACTAGCGGGGACCCTCGCTCTCGGAAACATTCAGTACTTC. It yields the protein CASSLELAGTLALGNIQYF.

The J gene is TRBJ1-5, the V gene TRBV25-1; TRBD1 is a possible D gene (5 bases). Germline assignment: CDR1 MGHDK and CDR2 SYGVNS. This CDR3 comprises 14 residues. The V and J ends lost 3 bases and 6 bases respectively, with 12 bases between them. The CDR3: CASSDLGGIQPQHF. The CDR3 DNA sequence: TGTGCCAGCAGTGATTTGGGGGGGATTCAGCCCCAGCATTTT.

This clonotype was counted a few times. The chain couples TRBV12-3 or TRBV12-4 to TRBJ1-1; TRBD1 matches 9 bases. V gave up 5 bases and J gave up 1 base; unmatched junction bases: 8. The CDR3 loop spans 16 amino acids. The CDR3 DNA is TGTGCCAGCAGTCTTCCCAGGGGACAGGGGAACACTGAAGCTTTCTTT. As protein: CASSLPRGQGNTEAFF.

This clonotype was counted between two and nine times. The chain uses TRBV6-2 or TRBV6-3 and TRBJ1-6, with D tentatively TRBD1 (6 bases). Trimming removed 2 bases from V and 7 bases from J, with 12 bases in between. CDR1 and CDR2 (germline): MNHEY, SVGEGT. The CDR3 runs to 15 residues. In DNA, the CDR3 is TGTGCCAGCAGTTACACCGGGACAACGAATTCACCCCTCCACTTT. Amino acids: CASSYTGTTNSPLHF.

The chain's CDR3 is CASSLAAVAGTDTQYF. CDR3 sequence (DNA): TGTGCCAGCAGCTTAGCGGCGGTAGCGGGCACAGATACGCAGTATTTT. The gene calls are TRBV7-2 and TRBJ2-3; D is possibly TRBD2 (6 bases). The V gene's germline CDR1 is SGHTA and CDR2 FQGNSA. The CDR3 extends over 16 amino acids. V lost 0 bases to trimming and J lost 1 base, with 11 bases between them.

There are many counts of this clonotype. The V gene is TRBV29-1, the J gene TRBJ2-7; 7 bases fit TRBD1. The CDR3 has 13 amino acids. V trimming: 4 bases; J trimming: 3 bases; junction bases outside the gene matches: 6. Germline V gene sequence: CDR1 SQVTM, CDR2 ANQGSEA. CDR3 loop: CSVGSGQIYEQYF. The CDR3 bases are TGCAGCGTTGGTTCGGGACAGATCTACGAGCAGTACTTC.

V is TRBV11-3 and J is TRBJ2-7; 10 nucleotides line up with TRBD2. The germline V gene has CDR1 SGHNT and CDR2 YENEEA. V lost 1 base, J lost 7 bases, and 7 bases stayed unmatched. The CDR3 totals 15 residues. CDR3 region: CASSLVLAGEDEQYF. For the CDR3, the DNA is TGTGCCAGCAGCTTAGTTCTAGCGGGAGAGGATGAGCAGTACTTC.

The chain is built from TRBV5-1 and TRBJ1-1; D unresolved. Trimming took 4 bases from V and 1 from J, leaving 17 bases between them. The CDR3 is 16 residues long. Germline V gives CDR1 SGHRS, CDR2 YFSETQ. CDR3 sequence (DNA): TGCGCCAGCAGCCTATACCGTGCGGCTCCGAACACTGAAGCTTTCTTT. It yields the protein CASSLYRAAPNTEAFF.

The V call is TRBV4-2, the J call TRBJ2-3; weak D call: TRBD2 (7 bases). CDR1 and CDR2 from the germline V gene are LGHNA and YNFKEQ. CDR3 size: 16 residues. The V end lost 3 bases, the J end lost 6 bases, and 19 bases lay between the germline ends. The CDR3 here is CASSQGLAGARDTQYF. CDR3 bases: TGTGCCAGCAGCCAGGGACTCGCGGGGGCCCGGGATACGCAGTATTTT.

This clonotype was detected a few times. The genes are TRBV11-2 and TRBJ2-4; D could derive from TRBD1 or TRBD2 (5 bases each). Trimming removed 1 base from V and 8 bases from J, with 15 bases in between. Looked up from germline, CDR1 is SGHAT and CDR2 is FQNNGV. This CDR3 comprises 15 residues. The CDR3 region has the DNA TGTGCCAGCAGCTTAGGTCAAGTGGGACGGCACATTCAGTACTTC. Protein sequence: CASSLGQVGRHIQYF.

This chain links TRBV11-3 with TRBJ2-1, with 7 bases lining up with TRBD1. J was trimmed by 8 bases and V by 5 bases; bases with no gene match: 15. Germline CDR1 reads SGHNT; CDR2 reads YENEEA. The CDR3 contains 16 residues. DNA for the CDR3: TGTGCCAGCAGCCCCAGTTGGGACAGCGACTGGCATGAGCAGTTCTTC. Its protein is CASSPSWDSDWHEQFF.

V gene TRBV5-1 combines with J gene TRBJ2-5, with D perhaps TRBD1 or TRBD2 (6 bases each). Between the trimmed V and J ends, which lost 4 bases and 2 bases, there was a span of 15 bases. The V gene's germline CDR1 is SGHRS and CDR2 YFSETQ. The CDR3 contains 15 residues. DNA of the CDR3: TGCGCCAGCAGCCGCGGGACAAACGTTCAAGAGACCCAGTACTTC. Amino acid sequence: CASSRGTNVQETQYF.

A few counts support this clonotype. The chain links TRBV7-9 to TRBJ2-2, with D perhaps given as TRBD1 or TRBD2 (5 bases each). The CDR3 loop spans 15 amino acids. Germline assignment: CDR1 SEHNR and CDR2 FQNEAQ (reference sequence). Trimming cost V 5 bases and J 0 bases, with 10 bases left between them. CDR3: CASSNRGTNTGELFF. For the CDR3, the DNA is TGTGCCAGCAGCAATCGGGGCACGAACACCGGGGAGCTGTTTTTT.

This chain links TRBV7-2 with TRBJ2-7; the D is unclear. CDR3 length equals 14 residues. The ends were cut back, 2 bases at V and 3 bases at J, with 11 bases in the middle. Germline-derived CDR1 and CDR2 are SGHTA and FQGNSA. The CDR3: CASSLSSQVYEQYF. Written as DNA, the CDR3 is TGTGCCAGCAGCTTAAGTAGTCAGGTCTACGAGCAGTACTTC.